Each of the 7 T cell receptor beta chains below was sequenced from the same sample in a study of blood T cell repertoires in COVID-19. TCRdb's table, derived via immunoSEQ multiplex PCR, lists solely in-frame clones and lacks some. The sample consists of over 95,000 clones, over 75% of them appearing once. Sequencing input: peripheral blood. These receptors were obtained from a woman in her 70s who had recovered from COVID-19.

The rearrangement uses TRBV6-5 and TRBJ2-5; possible D gene TRBD2, 6 bases. This CDR3 region has 15 residues. Germline V gene lookup returns CDR1 MNHEY and CDR2 SVGAGI. V was trimmed by 7 bases and J by 5 bases, leaving 20 bases between them. The CDR3 loop reads CASTSSEGISETQYF. The CDR3 DNA reads TGTGCCAGCACCAGCTCGGAGGGGATTAGTGAGACCCAGTACTTC.

The V and J genes are TRBV27 and TRBJ2-7; the D is unclear. Germline V lookup: CDR1 MNHEY, CDR2 SMNVEV (reference sequence). The V end was cut by 3 bases, the J end by 5 bases, with 5 bases between. This CDR3 contains 11 residues. The CDR3 region has the DNA TGTGCCAGCAGTTTCCTCGACGAGCAGTACTTC. This codes for CASSFLDEQYF.

V usage is TRBV4-3 and J usage is TRBJ2-2; D is perhaps TRBD2 (6 bases). V was trimmed by 1 base and J by 6 bases, leaving 9 bases between them. The V gene's germline CDR1 is LGHNA and CDR2 YSLEER. This CDR3 has 14 residues. The CDR3 nucleotides are TGCGCCAGCAGCCAAGTGGGGGAGGCCGGGGAGCTGTTTTTT. Translating it yields CASSQVGEAGELFF.

The chain links TRBV6-2 or TRBV6-3 to TRBJ2-1; no firm D call. This CDR3 is 12 amino acids long. V gave up 8 bases and J gave up 10 bases, with 15 bases separating them. CDR1 is MNHEY, CDR2 SVGEGT, per germline. The CDR3 region is CASGRPVREQFF. DNA for the CDR3: TGTGCCAGCGGCCGTCCGGTACGCGAGCAGTTCTTC.

V is TRBV20-1 and J is TRBJ1-1, with D tentatively TRBD1 (5 bases). CDR1 and CDR2 (germline): DFQATT, SNEGSKA (reference sequence). Trimming left V 3 bases short and J 1 base short, with 9 bases between. This CDR3 contains 13 residues. CDR3 amino acids: CSASSGGNTEAFF. The DNA of the CDR3 is TGCAGTGCTAGTAGCGGGGGGAACACTGAAGCTTTCTTT.

This chain connects TRBV7-8 to TRBJ1-6, with a weak D call TRBD1 (5 bases). Between the trimmed V and J ends, which lost 2 bases and 6 bases, there was a span of 8 bases. This CDR3 spans 14 amino acids. Germline CDR1 and CDR2: SGHVS and FQNEAQ. For the CDR3, the DNA is TGTGCCAGCAGCTTAAATAGGGGTAATTCACCCCTCCACTTT. Translated: CASSLNRGNSPLHF.

The rearrangement uses TRBV5-4 and TRBJ1-6; no reliable D call. CDR3 size: 15 residues. Trimming took 0 bases from V and 7 from J, leaving 11 bases between them. CDR1 SGHNT and CDR2 YYREEE come from the germline V gene (reference sequence). CDR3 in amino acids: CASSLGAGGNSPLHF. CDR3 coding DNA: TGTGCCAGCAGCTTGGGGGCGGGTGGCAATTCACCCCTCCACTTT.